This T cell receptor beta chain originates from a study of blood T cells in healthy people across ages. For the second PCR, which ran for roughly 6 to 12 cycles, a sample-barcoded 5' primer and a J-beta primer mix were used. A tag from a template-switch adaptor with 12 random nucleotides marked each cDNA molecule. Each CDR3 protein gets one entry after TCRdb re-called the 5' RACE reads with MiXCR. This table has hundreds of thousands of distinct CDR3 sequences, about 30% appearing once. Germline values: CDR1 SEHNR, CDR2 FQNEAQ (reference sequence). J gave up 6 bases and V 0 bases, and 7 bases lay outside the gene matches. This CDR3 comprises 17 residues. A single count supports this clonotype.

This receptor was obtained from a woman older than 75 in good health. The chain joins TRBV7-9 to TRBJ2-3, with TRBD2 matching over 12 bases. The sample comprised blood. This CDR3 reads CASSLAPLAGGPDTQYF. The CDR3 DNA reads TGTGCCAGCAGCTTAGCGCCCCTAGCGGGGGGGCCTGATACGCAGTATTTT. The full variable domain, with the rest looked up from reference TRBV7-9 and TRBJ2-3, is DTGVSQNPRHKITKRGQNVTFRCDPISEHNRLYWYRQTLGQGPEFLTYFQNEAQLEKSRLLSDRFSAERPKGSFSTLEIQRTEQGDSAMYLCASSLAPLAGGPDTQYFGPGTRLTVL.